This T cell receptor beta chain derives from a study of tumor and adjacent non-tumor tissue in lung cancer. Study information: Patients were aged roughly 31 to 76, some 10 men and roughly 5 women, stage I to III.

A modified ARM-PCR protocol with three rounds of nested PCR amplified TCRbeta. TCRdb independently ran MiXCR on the multiplex PCR reads; one entry per CDR3 protein. The sample records approximately 120,000 distinct CDR3 sequences, roughly 74% being singletons. This clonotype was observed a single time. No cell sorting was done before RNA was extracted from the tissue. Newly diagnosed lung cancer patients had thoracic surgery in China, August–November 2014, without prior chemotherapy. Sequences were obtained from lung tumor tissue. The TCR was taken from a woman between 55 and 75 years old with non-small cell lung cancer.

The CDR3 sequence is CASSRQIRGDYELYF. CDR3 bases: TGTGCCAGCAGTCGCCAGATAAGGGGAGACTACGAGCTATACTTC. The genes are TRBV6-6 and TRBJ2-7; D may be TRBD1 or TRBD2 (5 bases each). CDR3 size: 15 residues. Germline assignment: CDR1 MNHNY and CDR2 SVGAGI (reference sequence). Trimming left V 5 bases short and J 13 bases short, with 27 bases between.